A selection of T cell receptor beta chains follows, all from one sample in a study of blood T cell repertoires in COVID-19. The repertoire was sequenced with immunoSEQ multiplex PCR; TCRdb's copy has only in-frame clones and lacks some. This table has about 140,000 clones, 81% appearing once. The sequencing sample was made of peripheral blood. These receptors all stem from an older woman with active or convalescent COVID-19. The CDR3 runs from the conserved cysteine through the conserved F or W. A D gene is named only where the DNA matches it firmly. A clone size is listed for some rows: how often the clone was seen (once, few, many), or a class if it is expanded.

v_gene: TRBV11-2
abundance: NA
j_gene: TRBJ1-1
d_gene: NA
CDR3aa: CASSLGSGFYTEAFF
CDR3nt: TGTGCCAGCAGCTTAGGGTCCGGGTTCTACACTGAAGCTTTCTTT

v_gene: TRBV27
abundance: NA
j_gene: TRBJ1-5
d_gene: TRBD1
CDR3aa: CASSRTGRVYRQPQHF
CDR3nt: TGTGCCAGCAGTAGGACAGGGAGGGTCTATAGGCAGCCCCAGCATTTT

v_gene: TRBV12-5
abundance: NA
j_gene: TRBJ2-1
d_gene: NA
CDR3aa: CASRDSLNEQFF
CDR3nt: TGTGCTAGCCGGGACTCGTTAAATGAGCAGTTCTTC

v_gene: TRBV5-6
abundance: NA
j_gene: TRBJ1-2
d_gene: NA
CDR3aa: CASSSDGIGYTF
CDR3nt: TGTGCCAGCAGCTCGGACGGGATTGGCTACACCTTC

v_gene: TRBV12-3/TRBV12-4
abundance: NA
j_gene: TRBJ1-1
d_gene: NA
CDR3aa: CASSLYGNTEAFF
CDR3nt: TGTGCCAGCAGTTTATACGGGAACACTGAAGCTTTCTTT

v_gene: TRBV14
abundance: NA
j_gene: TRBJ2-3
d_gene: NA
CDR3aa: CASSPTLTYSSTDTQYF
CDR3nt: TGTGCCAGCAGCCCAACCCTCACGTACTCTAGCACAGATACGCAGTATTTT

v_gene: TRBV10-1
abundance: few
j_gene: TRBJ1-1
d_gene: NA
CDR3aa: CASSAVGAENTEAFF
CDR3nt: TGCGCCAGCAGTGCTGTTGGGGCAGAGAACACTGAAGCTTTCTTT

v_gene: TRBV5-6
abundance: few
j_gene: TRBJ1-3
d_gene: TRBD1
CDR3aa: CASSFRAGGSGNTIYF
CDR3nt: TGTGCCAGCAGCTTTAGGGCAGGGGGCTCTGGAAACACCATATATTTT

v_gene: TRBV7-2
abundance: NA
j_gene: TRBJ2-5
d_gene: TRBD1
CDR3aa: CASSLRTGQQETQYF
CDR3nt: TGTGCCAGCAGCCTCCGGACAGGGCAACAAGAGACCCAGTACTTC

v_gene: TRBV5-4
abundance: NA
j_gene: TRBJ2-1
d_gene: TRBD2
CDR3aa: CASSPPTSGSYNEQFF
CDR3nt: TGTGCCAGCAGCCCGCCGACTAGCGGGTCCTACAATGAGCAGTTCTTC

v_gene: TRBV28
abundance: once
j_gene: TRBJ1-1
d_gene: TRBD1
CDR3aa: CASSLTGGSFSAFF
CDR3nt: TGTGCCAGCAGTTTGACAGGGGGCAGTTTTAGTGCTTTCTTT

v_gene: TRBV5-6
abundance: NA
j_gene: TRBJ2-2
d_gene: TRBD1
CDR3aa: CASSPDRRRPTGELFF
CDR3nt: TGTGCCAGCAGCCCGGACAGGAGGCGGCCCACCGGGGAGCTGTTTTTT

v_gene: TRBV11-2
abundance: NA
j_gene: TRBJ2-5
d_gene: NA
CDR3aa: CASSLVQGSETQYF
CDR3nt: TGTGCCAGCAGCTTAGTTCAGGGTTCGGAGACCCAGTACTTC

v_gene: TRBV24-1
abundance: NA
j_gene: TRBJ1-5
d_gene: NA
CDR3aa: CATSDKENQPQHF
CDR3nt: TGTGCCACCAGTGATAAGGAGAATCAGCCCCAGCATTTT

v_gene: TRBV30
abundance: NA
j_gene: TRBJ2-7
d_gene: NA
CDR3aa: CAWSVMASYEQYF
CDR3nt: TGTGCCTGGAGTGTAATGGCCTCCTACGAGCAGTACTTC

v_gene: TRBV27
abundance: NA
j_gene: TRBJ2-3
d_gene: TRBD2
CDR3aa: CASSLAGDADTQYF
CDR3nt: TGTGCCAGCAGTCTAGCGGGAGATGCAGATACGCAGTATTTT

v_gene: TRBV10-3
abundance: NA
j_gene: TRBJ1-4
d_gene: TRBD1
CDR3aa: CAISDEGQGDEKLFF
CDR3nt: TGTGCCATCAGTGATGAGGGACAGGGGGATGAAAAACTGTTTTTT

v_gene: TRBV10-2
abundance: NA
j_gene: TRBJ1-1
d_gene: NA
CDR3aa: CASRDFTLGVTEAFF
CDR3nt: TGCGCCAGCAGGGATTTCACTCTCGGGGTCACTGAAGCTTTCTTT

v_gene: TRBV6-5
abundance: NA
j_gene: TRBJ2-7
d_gene: NA
CDR3aa: CASSYHRGGEQYF
CDR3nt: TGTGCCAGCAGCTATCACAGGGGGGGCGAGCAGTACTTC

v_gene: TRBV10-2
abundance: NA
j_gene: TRBJ1-2
d_gene: NA
CDR3aa: CASSDSVDGYTF
CDR3nt: TGCGCCAGCAGTGACTCGGTGGATGGCTACACCTTC